This T cell receptor (beta chain) came from a study of identical twins. TCRdb re-derived calls from the 5' RACE reads in MiXCR, one entry per CDR3 protein. The data show about 210,000 distinct CDR3 sequences, roughly a tenth seen once. CDR3 length equals 12 residues. The V gene lost 4 bases and the J gene lost 4 bases, with 5 bases spanning the gap. This clonotype was seen many times. The origin of this receptor is a woman aged 18-35 years in good health. The rearrangement uses TRBV12-3 or TRBV12-4 and TRBJ1-5, with no clear D. Sequencing was done on a sample of memory (CD45RO+) T cells sorted from blood. The CDR3 coding sequence is TGTGCCAGCAGTTCTCAAAATCAGCCCCAGCATTTT. Residues: CASSSQNQPQHF.